This T cell receptor beta chain was sequenced in a study of T cell changes during pregnancy in multiple sclerosis. Data came from immunoSEQ multiplex PCR; TCRdb stores just in-frame clones and leaves some out. The sample holds tens of thousands of clones; around 90% are singletons and the top ten take about 1.8%. This clone was recorded once. The CDR3 is 16 residues long. Germline loops: CDR1 MDHEN, CDR2 SYDVKM. Trimming cost V 3 bases and J 3 bases; bases outside gene matches: 9. Source: peripheral blood, taken in the first trimester of pregnancy. The source is a female donor with multiple sclerosis, enrolled in a pregnancy study. This chain joins TRBV28 and TRBJ2-3; TRBD1 aligns across 7 bases. The CDR3 bases are TGTGCCAGCAGTTTGGGGCTCGGACAGGAAACAGATACGCAGTATTTT. Residues: CASSLGLGQETDTQYF.